Following are 23 T cell receptor beta chains from one sample sequenced in a study of blood T cells in healthy people across ages. It was with a sample-barcoded 5' primer and a J-beta primer mix that a second PCR of roughly 7 to 12 cycles was run. TCRdb fed the 5' RACE reads into MiXCR, producing one record per CDR3 protein. The sample contains 650,000 to 1,000,000 distinct CDR3 sequences, around 50% of which appear only once. The sample taken for sequencing was blood. These receptors all stem from a man older than 75 in good health.

This clonotype has only a few counts. The chain recombines TRBV5-6 with TRBJ2-7; possibly TRBD1 for D (5 bases). Germline-derived CDR1 and CDR2 are SGHDT and YYEEEE. The CDR3 is 15 residues long. V was clipped by 0 bases and J by 1 base, with 11 bases between them. CDR3 DNA: TGTGCCAGCAGCTTGGGCCCGACAGAGTCCTACGAGCAGTACTTC. It yields the protein CASSLGPTESYEQYF.

This clonotype was observed a handful of times. J is TRBJ2-5 and V is TRBV29-1; possible D gene TRBD2, 5 bases. The J call may be wrong; the DNA end is better matched by TRBJ2-7. The CDR3 is 12 amino acids. The germline gives CDR1 SQVTM, CDR2 ANQGSEA. CDR3 DNA sequence: TGCAGCGTTGACAACGCCGGAGGCGAGCAGTACTTC. This sequence encodes CSVDNAGGEQYF.

Notes on this clonotype: It may be a read error: a sequence one base away is much more abundant. The CDR3 loop is CASSFAGTSRGNERFF. The CDR3 nucleotides are TGTGCCAGCAGCTTCGCCGGGACTAGCAGAGGCAATGAGCGGTTCTTC. The genes are TRBV5-5 and TRBJ2-1, with TRBD2 identical over 9 bases. Germline lookup yields CDR1 SGHKS and CDR2 YYEKEE (reference sequence). The CDR3 extends over 16 amino acids.

The chain uses TRBV12-3 or TRBV12-4 and TRBJ1-2; 11 nucleotides line up with TRBD1. The CDR3 sequence is 16 residues long. J lost 6 bases, V lost 1 base, and 7 bases had no gene match. DNA of the CDR3: TGTGCCAGCAGTTTAGGTCGGACAGGGGGCGCGAATGGCTACACCTTC. As protein: CASSLGRTGGANGYTF.

The rearrangement links TRBV7-9 to TRBJ2-7; D might be TRBD1 (5 bases). Germline V gene data show CDR1 as SEHNR and CDR2 as FQNEAQ (reference sequence). The length of the CDR3 is 14 residues. Trimming took 3 bases from V and 0 from J, leaving 9 bases between them. The CDR3 coding sequence is TGTGCCAGCAGCTTGGACACAAACTCCTACGAGCAGTACTTC. Encoded protein: CASSLDTNSYEQYF.

This clonotype was seen a single time. V and J are TRBV21-1 and TRBJ2-7; the table's D call of TRBD2 was not tested on the DNA. TRBV21-1 is reported as a pseudogene. The CDR3 spans 18 residues. In DNA form, the CDR3 reads TGTGCCAGCAGCAAAAGGGCCGGACCAGCCGGGCTCTCCTACGAGCAGTACTTC. Protein product: CASSKRAGPAGLSYEQYF.

This clonotype was detected only a few times. The chain links TRBV15 to TRBJ1-2, with 8 bases aligning to TRBD1. Germline trimming cut 1 base from V and 7 bases from J; bases unmatched to any gene: 8. The CDR3 consists of 15 residues. Looked up from germline, CDR1 is LNHNV and CDR2 is YYDKDF (reference sequence). This CDR3 is CATSRGIGQGGGYTF. CDR3 coding DNA: TGTGCCACCAGCAGAGGAATTGGACAGGGCGGTGGCTACACCTTC.

In its sample, this clonotype was seen a few times. The rearrangement links TRBV6-4 to TRBJ2-2; D is unclear. The germline V gene encodes CDR1 MRHNA and CDR2 SNTAGT. V lost 5 bases and J lost 0, with 7 bases in between. This CDR3 comprises 14 residues. CDR3 DNA sequence: TGTGCCAGCAGTTCGGAGTCGAACACCGGGGAGCTGTTTTTT. Translated, it gives CASSSESNTGELFF.

The rearrangement uses TRBV20-1 and TRBJ2-2, with D perhaps matching TRBD1 (6 bases). The CDR3 runs 14 residues. The ends were cut back, 5 bases at V and 0 bases at J, with 10 bases in the middle. Germline loops: CDR1 DFQATT, CDR2 SNEGSKA (reference sequence). CDR3 DNA sequence: TGCAGTGCTGCCGACAGGTCGAACACCGGGGAGCTGTTTTTT. Protein product: CSAADRSNTGELFF.

The chain employs TRBV12-3 or TRBV12-4 and TRBJ2-1, with TRBD1 as a possible D gene (6 bases). This CDR3 region has 16 residues. The V end lost 3 bases, the J end lost 9 bases, and 21 bases lay between the germline ends. The CDR3 DNA is TGTGCCAGCAGTTTTTATTATAGCGCGACAGGTGGTGAGCAGTTCTTC. It yields the protein CASSFYYSATGGEQFF.

The chain combines TRBV20-1 with TRBJ2-1; 8 bases align to TRBD1. CDR3 length: 13 amino acids. Trimming removed 6 bases from V and 12 bases from J; junction bases left unmatched: 13. Per germline, CDR1 DFQATT and CDR2 SNEGSKA (reference sequence). The chain's CDR3 is CSAHGTGLPGQFF. The CDR3 DNA is TGCAGTGCCCACGGGACAGGCCTACCGGGGCAGTTCTTC.

The chain couples TRBV7-2 to TRBJ2-5, with 12 bases identical to TRBD2. Per the germline V gene, CDR1 is SGHTA and CDR2 is FQGNSA. CDR3 size: 18 residues. The trim removed 1 base at V and 5 bases at J, leaving 11 bases unmatched. The CDR3 protein is CASSLGVEVLAGGETQYF. DNA of the CDR3: TGTGCCAGCAGCTTAGGCGTAGAGGTTCTAGCGGGAGGGGAGACCCAGTACTTC.

The rearrangement uses TRBV11-2 and TRBJ2-7; no clear D. Germline loops: CDR1 SGHAT, CDR2 FQNNGV. The germline V and J ends were trimmed by 2 bases and 0 bases, with 14 bases remaining between them. This CDR3 region has 16 residues. The CDR3 nucleotides read TGTGCCAGCAGCTTAATCCCTGCTGAAGCCTCCTACGAGCAGTACTTC. Encoded protein: CASSLIPAEASYEQYF.

This clonotype occurred a few times. The chain joins TRBV20-1 to TRBJ2-1; TRBD2 matches at 9 bases. Germline CDR1 DFQATT, CDR2 SNEGSKA (reference sequence). The CDR3 has 14 amino acids. Trimming removed 6 bases from V and 4 bases from J; junction bases left unmatched: 7. The CDR3 DNA follows: TGCAGTGCCGAGAGCGGGAGGTCTTACAATGAGCAGTTCTTC. Translation: CSAESGRSYNEQFF.

About this clonotype: This sequence may be a read error, since a much larger clone differs from it by one base. This sequence joins TRBV12-3 or TRBV12-4 and TRBJ2-7; D might be TRBD1 (6 bases). The CDR3 sequence is 14 residues long. Trimming removed 5 bases at V and 4 bases at J, with 15 bases between. CDR3 loop: CASSDTGHTYEQYF. CDR3 DNA sequence: TGTGCCAGCAGTGATACGGGACATACTTACGAGCAGTACTTC.

The chain uses TRBV7-2 and TRBJ2-4; 13 nucleotides agree with TRBD2. The better agreement between TRBJ2-7 and the DNA end casts doubt on the J call. The CDR3 has 15 amino acids. The germline CDR1 and CDR2 sequences are SGHTA and FQGNSA. CDR3 DNA sequence: TGTGCCAGCAGCTCGTGGACTAGCGGGAGCTACGAGCAGTACTTC. This codes for CASSSWTSGSYEQYF.

This clonotype has a count of ten or more. J is TRBJ2-3 and V is TRBV20-1; D not certain. Germline assignment: CDR1 DFQATT and CDR2 SNEGSKA (reference sequence). V was cut by 4 bases and J by 6 bases, with 8 bases left in between. The CDR3 consists of 11 residues. For the CDR3, the DNA is TGCAGTGCTAAAATGGGGGATACGCAGTATTTT. This translates into CSAKMGDTQYF.

There are a few counts of this clonotype. The junction departs from the called germline gene at one end, perhaps through a read error. The V gene is TRBV12-3 or TRBV12-4, the J gene TRBJ2-3; either TRBD1 or TRBD2 may supply D (5 bases each). The CDR3 is 14 amino acids. In DNA form, the CDR3 reads TGTGCCAGCAGTTTGGGGGTGAGAGCAGATGCGCAGTATTTT. This codes for CASSLGVRADAQYF.

This clonotype was seen repeatedly, ten times or more. V gene TRBV12-3 or TRBV12-4 combines with J gene TRBJ2-3; TRBD1 matches 7 bases. The CDR3 has 14 residues. The trim removed 5 bases at V and 6 bases at J, leaving 8 bases unmatched. The CDR3 loop is CASSRQGDGDTQYF. CDR3 bases: TGTGCCAGCAGTCGACAGGGTGACGGGGATACGCAGTATTTT.

V is TRBV20-1 and J is TRBJ2-1; D tentatively fits TRBD1 or TRBD2 (5 bases each). Germline V gene lookup returns CDR1 DFQATT and CDR2 SNEGSKA (reference sequence). With 4 bases removed from V and 2 bases from J, the gap between germline ends came to 18 bases. The CDR3 totals 16 residues. The CDR3 region has the DNA TGCAGTGCTATAGACGGGACCCGCCAAACCTACAATGAGCAGTTCTTC. It encodes CSAIDGTRQTYNEQFF.

This rearrangement joins TRBV27 to TRBJ2-1; D might be TRBD1 (6 bases). V was shortened by 6 bases and J by 0 bases, with 12 bases between the two germline ends. This CDR3 comprises 15 residues. The germline V gene encodes CDR1 MNHEY and CDR2 SMNVEV (reference sequence). The CDR3 loop reads CASRDRMSSYNEQFF. CDR3 sequence (DNA): TGTGCCAGCAGAGACAGGATGAGCTCCTACAATGAGCAGTTCTTC.

This clonotype showed up just a few times. V usage is TRBV29-1 and J usage is TRBJ2-1, with 11 bases matching TRBD2. V trimming: 6 bases; J trimming: 0 bases; junction bases outside the gene matches: 4. Per the germline V gene, CDR1 is SQVTM and CDR2 is ANQGSEA. The CDR3 runs 15 residues. CDR3 residues: CSVRLAGHSYNEQFF. Here the CDR3 DNA reads TGCAGCGTCCGACTAGCGGGGCACTCCTACAATGAGCAGTTCTTC.

The chain carries TRBV20-1 and TRBJ2-5; 8 bases align to TRBD2. The germline V gene encodes CDR1 DFQATT and CDR2 SNEGSKA (reference sequence). V shed 6 bases and J 4 bases; nucleotides not matched to a gene: 22. This CDR3 is 18 amino acids long. Written as DNA, the CDR3 is TGCAGTGCAGCAGCAGGATTTATATATAGCGGGAAGGGAGAGACCCAGTACTTC. It codes for CSAAAGFIYSGKGETQYF.